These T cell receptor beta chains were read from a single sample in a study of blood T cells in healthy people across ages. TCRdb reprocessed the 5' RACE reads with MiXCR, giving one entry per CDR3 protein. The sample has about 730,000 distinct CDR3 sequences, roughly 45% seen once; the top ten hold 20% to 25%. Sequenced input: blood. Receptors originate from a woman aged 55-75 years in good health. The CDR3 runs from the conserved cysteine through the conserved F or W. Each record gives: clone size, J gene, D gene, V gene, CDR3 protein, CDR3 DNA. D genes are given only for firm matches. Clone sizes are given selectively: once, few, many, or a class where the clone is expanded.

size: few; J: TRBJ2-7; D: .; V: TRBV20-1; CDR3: CSARDIGRASEQYF; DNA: TGCAGTGCTAGAGATATAGGCAGGGCCAGCGAGCAGTACTTC
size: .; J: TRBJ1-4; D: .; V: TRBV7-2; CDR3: CASSTTGSNEKLFF; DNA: TGTGCCAGCAGCACGACAGGATCGAATGAAAAACTGTTTTTT
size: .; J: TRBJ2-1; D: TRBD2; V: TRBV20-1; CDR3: CSEWTSGSNEQFF; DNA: TGCAGTGAGTGGACTAGCGGGAGCAATGAGCAGTTCTTC
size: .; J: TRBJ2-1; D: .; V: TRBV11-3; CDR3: CASSLGLRGGPNEQFF; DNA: TGTGCCAGCAGCTTAGGTTTGAGGGGGGGCCCCAATGAGCAGTTCTTC
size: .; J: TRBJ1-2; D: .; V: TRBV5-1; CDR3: CASSLTGSQGYTF; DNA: TGCGCCAGCAGTTTAACAGGGAGTCAAGGCTACACCTTC
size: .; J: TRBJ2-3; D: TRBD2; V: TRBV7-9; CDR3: CASSFPTSGGHSSSTDTQYF; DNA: TGTGCCAGCAGCTTCCCGACTAGCGGGGGCCACTCTTCTAGCACAGATACGCAGTATTTT
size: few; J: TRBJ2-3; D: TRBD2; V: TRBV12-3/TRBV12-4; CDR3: CASSRTSRDTQYF; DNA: TGTGCCAGCAGCCGGACTAGCAGAGATACGCAGTATTTT
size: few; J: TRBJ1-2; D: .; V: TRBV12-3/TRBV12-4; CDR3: CATHPGGGGYTF; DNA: TGTGCCACCCACCCCGGGGGCGGAGGCTACACCTTC
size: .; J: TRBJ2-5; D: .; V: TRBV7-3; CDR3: CASSSSRTAQETQYF; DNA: TGTGCCAGCAGCTCATCCAGGACTGCACAAGAGACCCAGTACTTC
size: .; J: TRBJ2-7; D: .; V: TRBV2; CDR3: CAGAGVLSNYNEQYF; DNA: TGTGCCGGAGCAGGGGTTTTGTCAAACTACAATGAGCAGTACTTC
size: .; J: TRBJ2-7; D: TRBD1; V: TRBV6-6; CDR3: CATALTGDEQYF; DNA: TGTGCCACCGCGCTAACAGGGGACGAGCAGTACTTC
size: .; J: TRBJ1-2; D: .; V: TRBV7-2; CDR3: CASNFYVQFGGYTF; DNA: TGTGCCAGCAACTTCTACGTTCAATTCGGTGGCTACACCTTC
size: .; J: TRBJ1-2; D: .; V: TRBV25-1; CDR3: CASSRGFSYGYTF; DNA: TGTGCCAGCAGTCGTGGGTTCAGCTATGGCTACACCTTC
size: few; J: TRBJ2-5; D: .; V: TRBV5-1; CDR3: CASSVTQETQYF; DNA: TGCGCCAGCAGCGTAACACAAGAGACCCAGTACTTC
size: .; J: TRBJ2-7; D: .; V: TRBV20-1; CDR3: CSARDRGGPYEQYF; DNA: TGCAGTGCTAGAGATCGAGGGGGACCCTACGAGCAGTACTTC
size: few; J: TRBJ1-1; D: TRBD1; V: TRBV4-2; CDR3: CASRRQGADTEAFF; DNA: TGTGCCAGCCGCCGACAGGGGGCGGACACTGAAGCTTTCTTT
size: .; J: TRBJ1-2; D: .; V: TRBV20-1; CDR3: CRASSSNYGYTF; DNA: TGCAGGGCTAGTAGTTCTAACTATGGCTACACCTTC
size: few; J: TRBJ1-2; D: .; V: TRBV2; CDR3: CASSEGRQPVYGYTF; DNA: TGTGCCAGCAGTGAAGGGCGACAGCCTGTCTATGGCTACACCTTC
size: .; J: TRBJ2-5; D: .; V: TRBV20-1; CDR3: CSARDAVGRETQYF; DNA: TGCAGTGCTAGAGATGCGGTAGGGAGGGAGACCCAGTACTTC
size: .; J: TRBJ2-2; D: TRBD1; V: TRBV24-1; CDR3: CATSDGQVTGELFF; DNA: TGTGCCACCAGTGATGGACAGGTCACCGGGGAGCTGTTTTTT
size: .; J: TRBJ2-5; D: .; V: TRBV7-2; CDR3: CASSFQLGNEQYF; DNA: TGTGCCAGCAGTTTTCAACTCGGAAATGAGCAGTACTTC
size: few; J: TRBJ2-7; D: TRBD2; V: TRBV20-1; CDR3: CSARDPLASSYEQYF; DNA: TGCAGTGCTAGAGACCCACTAGCGAGCTCCTACGAGCAGTACTTC
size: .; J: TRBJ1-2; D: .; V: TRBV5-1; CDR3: CASRPGAGSYGYTF; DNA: TGCGCCAGCAGGCCAGGGGCGGGAAGCTATGGCTACACCTTC
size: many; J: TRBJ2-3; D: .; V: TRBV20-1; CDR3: CSAPSIADTQYF; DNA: TGCAGTGCTCCTAGCATTGCAGATACGCAGTATTTT
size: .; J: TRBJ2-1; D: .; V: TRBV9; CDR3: CASSGTRSGYNEQFF; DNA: TGTGCCAGCAGCGGGACTCGTTCGGGGTACAATGAGCAGTTCTTC
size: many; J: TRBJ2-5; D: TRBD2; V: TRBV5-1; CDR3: CASSPWTSGEETQYF; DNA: TGCGCCAGCAGCCCATGGACTAGCGGCGAAGAGACCCAGTACTTC
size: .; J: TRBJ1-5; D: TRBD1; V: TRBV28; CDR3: CASREGQGSEPQHF; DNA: TGTGCCAGCAGGGAGGGACAGGGATCTGAGCCCCAGCATTTT
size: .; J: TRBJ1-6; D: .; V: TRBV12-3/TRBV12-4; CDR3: CASSVNPPLHF; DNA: TGTGCCAGCAGTGTTAATCCACCCCTCCACTTT
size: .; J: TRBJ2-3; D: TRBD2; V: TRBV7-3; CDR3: CASSWGLAGGPGDTQYF; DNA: TGTGCCAGCAGCTGGGGACTAGCGGGGGGGCCGGGAGATACGCAGTATTTT
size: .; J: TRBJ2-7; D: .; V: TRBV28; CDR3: CASSLPGKFNEQYF; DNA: TGTGCCAGCAGTTTACCGGGGAAATTCAACGAGCAGTACTTC
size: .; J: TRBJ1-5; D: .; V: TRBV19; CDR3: CASQGSGSQPQHF; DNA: TGTGCCAGTCAAGGCTCTGGGTCTCAGCCCCAGCATTTT
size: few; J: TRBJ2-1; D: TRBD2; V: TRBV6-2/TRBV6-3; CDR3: CASSYSGLAGGPTLNEQFF; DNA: TGTGCCAGCAGTTACTCAGGGCTCGCGGGAGGCCCCACACTCAATGAGCAGTTCTTC
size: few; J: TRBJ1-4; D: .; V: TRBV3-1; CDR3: CASSQDLSLANEKLFF; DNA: TGTGCCAGCAGCCAAGATCTGAGCCTAGCTAATGAAAAACTGTTTTTT
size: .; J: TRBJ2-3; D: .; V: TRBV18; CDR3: CASSLGSISTDAQYF; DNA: TGTGCCAGCTCACTCGGGAGCATAAGCACAGATGCGCAGTATTTT
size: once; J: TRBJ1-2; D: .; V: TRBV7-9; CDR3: CASSAYSGSNYGYTF; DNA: TGTGCCAGCAGCGCATACTCAGGGTCTAACTATGGCTACACCTTC
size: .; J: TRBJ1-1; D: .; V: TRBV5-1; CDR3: CASRFGGSKNTEAFF; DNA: TGCGCCAGCAGGTTTGGGGGTTCGAAGAACACTGAAGCTTTCTTT
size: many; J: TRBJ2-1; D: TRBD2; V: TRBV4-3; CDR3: CASSQDELADGNEQFF; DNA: TGCGCCAGCAGCCAAGATGAACTAGCGGATGGGAATGAGCAGTTCTTC
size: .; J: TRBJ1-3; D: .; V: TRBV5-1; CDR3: CASSPAGNTIYF; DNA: TGCGCCAGCAGCCCCGCTGGAAACACCATATATTTT
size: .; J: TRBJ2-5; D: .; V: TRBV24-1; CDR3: CATSDPTETQYF; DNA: TGTGCCACCAGTGACCCGACAGAGACCCAGTACTTC
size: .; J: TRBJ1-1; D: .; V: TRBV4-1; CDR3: CASSQAPGHKNTEAFF; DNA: TGCGCCAGCAGCCAGGCCCCGGGACATAAGAACACTGAAGCTTTCTTT
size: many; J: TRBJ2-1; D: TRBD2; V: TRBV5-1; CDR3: CASSLTPSGTLGEQFF; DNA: TGCGCCAGCAGCTTGACGCCTAGCGGGACCCTGGGTGAGCAGTTCTTC
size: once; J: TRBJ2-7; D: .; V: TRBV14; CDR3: CASSRANSFYEQYF; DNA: TGTGCCAGCAGCCGGGCCAACTCTTTCTACGAGCAGTACTTC
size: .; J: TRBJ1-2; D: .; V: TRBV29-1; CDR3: CSVVRTADVNYGYTF; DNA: TGCAGCGTTGTAAGGACAGCAGATGTCAACTATGGCTACACCTTC
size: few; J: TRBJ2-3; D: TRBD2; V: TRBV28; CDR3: CASSRLAGGYTDTQYF; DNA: TGTGCCAGCAGTCGGTTAGCGGGAGGTTACACAGATACGCAGTATTTT
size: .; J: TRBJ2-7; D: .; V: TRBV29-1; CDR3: CSKSSYNEQYF; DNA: TGCAGCAAGAGCTCCTACAATGAGCAGTACTTC
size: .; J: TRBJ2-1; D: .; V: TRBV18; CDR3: CASSSGLLNNEQFF; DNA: TGTGCCAGCTCCTCCGGCCTGCTAAACAATGAGCAGTTCTTC
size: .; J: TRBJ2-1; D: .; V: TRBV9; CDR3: CASSVDGGGAGKIQTQFF; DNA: TGTGCCAGCAGCGTAGATGGGGGGGGGGCAGGGAAAATACAGACCCAGTTCTTC
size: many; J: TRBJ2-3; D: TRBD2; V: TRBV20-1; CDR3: CSATKLAGTTDTQYF; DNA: TGCAGTGCCACCAAACTAGCGGGGACAACAGATACGCAGTATTTT
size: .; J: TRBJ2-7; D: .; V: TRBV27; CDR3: CASNPTQTLLDNEQYF; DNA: TGTGCCAGCAATCCCACCCAGACTCTCCTGGACAATGAGCAGTACTTC
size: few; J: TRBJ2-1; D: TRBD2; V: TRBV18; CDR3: CASSQTSGVTGDEQFF; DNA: TGTGCCAGCTCACAGACTAGCGGGGTAACCGGGGATGAGCAGTTCTTC
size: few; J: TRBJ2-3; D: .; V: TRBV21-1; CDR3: CASNRTSGGAKDTQYF; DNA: TGTGCCAGCAACCGAACTAGCGGGGGGGCCAAAGATACGCAGTATTTT
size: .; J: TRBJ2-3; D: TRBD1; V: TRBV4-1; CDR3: CASSHGDRVADTQYF; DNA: TGCGCCAGCAGCCATGGGGACAGGGTGGCAGATACGCAGTATTTT
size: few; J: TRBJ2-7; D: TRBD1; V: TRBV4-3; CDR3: CASSHWDRGLEEQYF; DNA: TGCGCCAGCAGCCATTGGGACAGGGGGCTAGAGGAGCAGTACTTC
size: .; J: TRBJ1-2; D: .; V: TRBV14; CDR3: CASSLTGDGTQYGYTF; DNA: TGTGCCAGCAGCCTCACGGGAGACGGGACCCAATATGGCTACACCTTC
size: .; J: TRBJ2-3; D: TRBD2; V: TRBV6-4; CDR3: CASSAPGWGGADTDTQYF; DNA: TGTGCCAGCAGTGCCCCCGGCTGGGGAGGGGCGGACACAGATACGCAGTATTTT